This entry is about one T cell receptor beta chain. Its antigen is currently unknown. Looked up from germline, CDR1 is SGHRS and CDR2 is YFSETQ. Trimming pared 0 bases from V and 6 bases from J, leaving 12 bases between. CDR3 length equals 14 residues. PCR employed 60 Vbeta and 13 Jbeta primers. This table comes from immunoSEQ multiplex PCR, and its TCRdb copy is limited to in-frame clones, with some not included. The sample has around 150,000 clones; roughly 80% are singletons. Every donor was a healthy person donating bone marrow. This entry belongs to a study of cytomegalovirus exposure and HLA in healthy donors. Findings of the study overall: Relative to equally common others, HLA-associated TCR beta chains showed greater clonal expansion in a later analysis. Likely technical artifact: a cluster of highly shared sequence variants.

The chain joins TRBV5-1 to TRBJ1-1; D gene ambiguous. The TCR originated in a male donor in good health and CMV-seronegative. Sequenced input: PBMCs. The CDR3 spells CASSLVPGKAEAFF. CDR3 bases: TGCGCCAGCAGCTTGGTTCCGGGGAAGGCTGAAGCTTTCTTT.